Given below is one T cell receptor (beta chain) in context. Its antigen is still unknown. CDR1 SGHAT and CDR2 FQNNGV come from the germline V gene. Trimming left V 8 bases short and J 7 bases short, with 11 bases between. CDR3 length: 12 residues. The data originate from a study of PD-1 blockade in classical Hodgkin lymphoma. Overall study results and limits: CD4+ TCR diversity climbed significantly by C4D1, unlike CD8+ TCR diversity. Some patients began nivolumab under 1 year after ASCT. These patients were excluded from later analyses.

Repertoires were generated with immunoSEQ multiplex PCR, while TCRdb's copy carries only in-frame clones and drops some. This sample carries about 85,000 clones, about nine tenths of them seen once, and the ten largest clones take approximately 2.6%. All patients relapsed after autologous stem cell transplantation, and brentuximab vedotin exposure varied. Complete response, partial response or progressive disease constituted the best responses recorded. The receptor comes from a human donor with classical Hodgkin lymphoma. The chain carries TRBV11-2 and TRBJ2-2; D remains unclear. The sample consisted of peripheral blood mononuclear cells (PBMCs), taken before the second cycle of nivolumab. The CDR3 region is CASATAFGELFF. For the CDR3, the DNA is TGTGCCAGCGCCACCGCTTTCGGGGAGCTGTTTTTT. Supplemented by reference TRBV11-2 and TRBJ2-2, the full variable domain reads EAGVAQSPRYKIIEKRQSVAFWCNPISGHATLYWYQQILGQGPKLLIQFQNNGVVDDSQLPKDRFSAERLKGVDSTLKIQPAKLEDSAVYLCASATAFGELFFGEGSRLTVL.